The source of this T cell receptor beta chain is a study of CD8+CD57+ T cells in acquired aplastic anemia. This clonotype was detected only once. The CDR3 consists of 15 residues. CDR1 and CDR2 from the germline V gene are SGHTA and FQGNSA. Deletions cut 0 bases from V and 5 bases from J, with 13 bases between. Profiles of TCR beta VDJ and CDR3 were generated from a genomic DNA template. One entry per CDR3 protein, called by TCRdb with MiXCR from the reads. The sample lists roughly 61,000 distinct CDR3 sequences, roughly 60% occurring once. Patients who underwent sequencing had shown CD8+CD57+ cell expansion by flow cytometry. Patients were therapy-naive when their blood was sampled.

Sequencing was performed on sorted CD4+, CD8+, or CD8+CD57+ T cells (not recorded which) from PBMCs. The TCR sequence derives from a human donor with aplastic anemia. The V gene is TRBV7-2, the J gene TRBJ1-1, with a tentative D call TRBD1 (5 bases). The CDR3 nucleotides read TGTGCCAGCAGCTTAGCGCAAGGTTGGGGGACTGAAGCTTTCTTT. It codes for CASSLAQGWGTEAFF.